This T cell receptor (beta chain) was sequenced for a study of T cell responses to AZD1222 COVID-19 vaccine. CDR3 length: 14 residues. V was pared by 3 bases and J by 6 bases, with 16 bases between. The germline gives CDR1 SGHDT, CDR2 YYEEEE. Produced via immunoSEQ multiplex PCR; TCRdb's table is partial and in-frame only. In the table there are about 120,000 clones, around nine tenths of which are singletons. Sequences were derived from peripheral blood, sampled 28 days after the second AZD1222 dose. The chain recombines TRBV5-6 with TRBJ2-7, with D possibly matching TRBD2 (5 bases). This receptor was identified in an adult who received the AZD1222 COVID-19 vaccine. The chain's CDR3 is CASSYEVLGAEQYF. DNA for the CDR3: TGTGCCAGCAGCTATGAGGTCCTGGGAGCCGAGCAGTACTTC.